This T cell receptor beta chain comes out of a study of neurological immune-mediated disorders (dated by TCRdb to the late 2010s). Turning to the overall study: Among the approximately 34 multiple sclerosis patients, relapsing-remitting MS accounted for some 30 and secondary progressive MS accounted for 3. Using UMI-based sequencing, the study compared peripheral blood TCR-beta repertoires from patients with HTLV-I-associated myelopathy (HAM/TSP), patients with multiple sclerosis, and healthy controls. Alongside PBMC samples, the set of approximately 100 TCR-beta libraries contained longitudinal samples, technical triplicates, and paired CD4+ and CD8+ T-cell subsets that had been sorted. Longitudinal HAM/TSP and healthy donors were sampled at 3 time-points each (roughly 3-45 month intervals). Of the approximately 66 subjects in the cohort, about 14 were HAM/TSP patients, around 35 were multiple sclerosis patients, and about 20 were healthy controls. Study-wide conclusions, independent of this receptor: No identical CDR3 amino acid sequences were found to be shared among expanded clones across subjects, suggesting that TCR-beta repertoires were private in all groups. The MS cluster was not associated with any clinical or MRI features, and the authors stated that larger cohorts are needed. In a phylogenetic analysis, the repertoires of 18 out of 34 MS patients fell into a single cluster of related CDR3 sequences, pointing to a possible signature at the repertoire level. TCR clonal expansion was highest in HAM/TSP patients and lowest in MS patients, with MS patients falling below even healthy controls.

cDNA was synthesized by template-switch 5'RACE using a primer carrying a 10-nucleotide random unique molecular identifier by which each TCR transcript was tagged. Every sequencing run covered 15-18 subjects and yielded more than 180 million TCR-beta sequences. The RNeasy kit was used for extraction of total RNA. TCR-beta VDJ regions were amplified with primers for the TCR constant region and the 5'RACE anchor, using the KAPA Real-time Library Amplification kit. A first PCR added sample indexes and Illumina adaptors, after which a second PCR increased the library yield. After Ampure bead purification, the TCR product of roughly 650 bp was size-selected on a 2% E-gel SizeSelection system. Before pooling, libraries had their quality checked on a Bioanalyzer, their concentration measured with Qubit, and their quantity determined with the Kapa Library Quantification kit. Paired-end 2 x 150 bp sequencing of the libraries was performed on an Illumina HiSeq 2500. To increase sequence diversity, about 25-31% phiX was spiked into each library pool. As for the authors' bioinformatics: Quality-filtered reads were processed with the UMI-based MiGEC pipeline, which removed over 80% of raw TCR sequences during error correction. IMGT germline references were used for alignment of VDJ genes, and clonotypes were defined by a unique CDR3 amino acid sequence together with V-J genes. Clonal expansion, Shannon diversity and CDR3 relatedness were evaluated with VDJtools (CalcPairwiseDistances, ClusterSamples), while phylogenetic trees were built in CLCbio workbench. Using coefficient-of-variation modelling across technical triplicates, the study counted a clone as expanded if it had at least 8 unique UMIs. In-frame beta chains were kept once TCRdb had trimmed the public reads at Q25 with fastp and called clones with MiXCR. Rows with one shared CDR3 protein collapse into an entry with the most common genes and DNA. TCRdb, not the original authors, processed these V and J calls. The table for this sample lists some 80,000 distinct CDR3 sequences; about 5% of them were counted only once. The ten largest clones add up to roughly 7.9% of the sample.

The time point label of this sample denotes: longitudinal time-point 2. Libraries from unsorted PBMCs were made from 2 million PBMCs kept in RNAlater at -80 degrees C until RNA extraction. Multiple sclerosis patients were enrolled in a US clinical protocol evaluating disease progression by magnetic resonance imaging. PBMCs were separated from peripheral blood using Ficoll-Hypaque density gradient centrifugation and then cryopreserved in liquid nitrogen. This clonotype was recorded many times. Which antigen it targets is not known. No base quality information exists; no much larger clone differs at one position. The CDR3 spans 15 residues, from the cysteine through the phenylalanine. Only CDR3 DNA is held: 45 bases, read in frame from base 1. CDR1 SGHDT and CDR2 YYEEEE were looked up in the germline V gene. V was cut back by 0 bases and J by 0 bases, leaving a gap of 10 bases between them.

The receptor was derived from a woman in her sixties or seventies with multiple sclerosis. Source material: PBMCs. The rearranged segments are TRBV5-6 and TRBJ2-7, with TRBD1 perhaps the D gene, on 6 matching bases. CDR3 loop: CASSLVGGLSYEQYF. DNA sequence: TGTGCCAGCAGCTTGGTTGGGGGCCTCTCCTACGAGCAGTACTTC.